This is a list of T cell receptor beta chains from one sample in a study of T cell responses to AZD1222 COVID-19 vaccine. The table came from immunoSEQ multiplex PCR; TCRdb's copy has only in-frame clones and leaves some out. The sample has about 84,000 clones, about 85% seen once; the top ten hold around 1.5%. The starting material was peripheral blood, obtained on day 0 of AZD1222 vaccination. The receptors were gathered from an adult in good health. CDR3s include the opening cysteine and the closing phenylalanine or tryptophan. D genes are given only for firm matches. A row's size may be missing; if present it is once, few, many or a size class.

J,length,V,D,size,CDR3,DNA
TRBJ1-2,14,TRBV3-1/TRBV3-2,NA,NA,CASSRTVTNYGYTF,TGTGCCAGCAGCCGTACAGTCACTAACTATGGCTACACCTTC
TRBJ1-4,15,TRBV6-5,NA,NA,CASSFPGHSLEKLFF,TGTGCCAGCAGTTTTCCGGGACACTCCTTAGAAAAACTGTTTTTT
TRBJ2-1,14,TRBV11-3,TRBD2,NA,CASSVAGVSNEQFF,TGTGCCAGCAGCGTAGCGGGAGTGTCGAATGAGCAGTTCTTC
TRBJ1-1,14,TRBV19,NA,NA,CASKIPRQNTEAFF,TGTGCCAGTAAAATCCCTAGGCAGAACACTGAAGCTTTCTTT
TRBJ1-3,17,TRBV7-8,TRBD1,NA,CASSLRTGQAWGNTIYF,TGTGCCAGCAGCTTACGGACAGGGCAAGCGTGGGGAAACACCATATATTTT
TRBJ2-7,15,TRBV6-5,TRBD2,once,CASKVSGTPPYEQYF,TGTGCCAGCAAGGTTAGCGGGACCCCGCCGTACGAGCAGTACTTC
TRBJ1-5,14,TRBV4-2,NA,few,CASSQGDSNQPQHF,TGTGCCAGCAGCCAAGGGGACAGCAATCAGCCCCAGCATTTT
TRBJ1-1,16,TRBV19,TRBD1,NA,CASSQRGQGRITEAFF,TGTGCCAGTAGCCAGCGAGGACAGGGGAGGATCACTGAAGCTTTCTTT
TRBJ2-2,16,TRBV4-3,NA,NA,CASSHALLGQTGELFF,TGCGCCAGCAGCCATGCTCTCCTTGGACAGACCGGGGAGCTGTTTTTT
TRBJ2-7,13,TRBV19,TRBD2,NA,CASSTAGGYEQYF,TGTGCCAGTAGTACAGCGGGAGGGTACGAGCAGTACTTC
TRBJ1-4,14,TRBV18,TRBD1,NA,CASSQGAVNEKLFF,TGTGCCAGCTCTCAGGGGGCTGTTAATGAAAAACTGTTTTTT
TRBJ1-5,17,TRBV5-1,NA,NA,CASSLGLRTDSNQPQHF,TGCGCCAGCAGCTTGGGGCTCAGGACGGATAGCAATCAGCCCCAGCATTTT
TRBJ1-1,14,TRBV5-6,NA,NA,CASSFGTRNTEAFF,TGTGCCAGCAGCTTCGGGACACGGAACACTGAAGCTTTCTTT
TRBJ2-7,13,TRBV10-3,TRBD2,NA,CAISELAAYEQYF,TGTGCCATCAGTGAACTAGCGGCCTACGAGCAGTACTTC
TRBJ1-2,14,TRBV28,NA,NA,CASRLDRLMDGYTF,TGTGCCAGCAGACTAGACAGGCTTATGGATGGCTACACCTTC
TRBJ1-1,13,TRBV12-3/TRBV12-4,NA,NA,CASLQGVYTEAFF,TGTGCCAGTCTACAGGGAGTTTACACTGAAGCTTTCTTT
TRBJ2-5,16,TRBV9,TRBD2,NA,CASSPAVTSGQETQYF,TGTGCCAGCAGCCCCGCCGTCACTAGCGGCCAAGAGACCCAGTACTTC
TRBJ2-1,14,TRBV24-1,NA,NA,CATSGTPPYNEQFF,TGTGCCACCAGTGGGACTCCGCCCTACAATGAGCAGTTCTTC
TRBJ2-3,15,TRBV7-8,NA,NA,CASSLAGTPRDTQYF,TGTGCCAGCAGCTTAGCCGGGACCCCCCGGGATACGCAGTATTTT
TRBJ1-5,14,TRBV30,NA,NA,CAWTQGPINQPQHF,TGTGCCTGGACCCAGGGACCGATCAATCAGCCCCAGCATTTT
TRBJ1-2,12,TRBV7-9,NA,NA,CASSYDTEGYTF,TGTGCCAGCAGCTACGATACAGAAGGCTACACCTTC
TRBJ2-7,16,TRBV11-2,TRBD2,NA,CASSLVRGAGAYEQYF,TGTGCCAGCAGCTTAGTAAGGGGAGCGGGAGCGTACGAGCAGTACTTC
TRBJ1-2,17,TRBV19,TRBD1,NA,CASSPPGGQVSSYGYTF,TGTGCCAGTAGCCCCCCAGGGGGACAGGTTTCTTCCTATGGCTACACCTTC
TRBJ1-1,13,TRBV27,NA,NA,CASSPVGASEAFF,TGTGCCAGCAGCCCCGTTGGGGCCTCTGAAGCTTTCTTT
TRBJ1-3,13,TRBV20-1,NA,NA,CSASLDGRNTIYF,TGCAGTGCTAGTCTAGACGGTCGGAACACCATATATTTT
TRBJ2-7,16,TRBV11-3,TRBD2,NA,CASSLLTSVTPYEQYF,TGTGCCAGCAGCTTATTGACTAGCGTAACTCCTTACGAGCAGTACTTC
TRBJ1-5,11,TRBV28,NA,few,CASSSLLPQHF,TGTGCCAGCAGTTCACTTCTGCCCCAGCATTTT
TRBJ2-5,13,TRBV2,NA,once,CASSWAQGETQYF,TGTGCCAGCAGTTGGGCCCAAGGAGAGACCCAGTACTTC
TRBJ1-2,13,TRBV6-5,TRBD1,NA,CASTLQGGYGYTF,TGTGCCAGCACTCTACAGGGGGGATATGGCTACACCTTC
TRBJ1-6,13,TRBV9,NA,NA,CASSPGDNSPLHF,TGTGCCAGCAGCCCGGGTGATAATTCACCCCTCCACTTT
TRBJ1-5,14,TRBV30,NA,NA,CAWSRQESNQPQHF,TGTGCCTGGAGCCGGCAGGAGAGCAATCAGCCCCAGCATTTT
TRBJ1-2,16,TRBV6-2/TRBV6-3,TRBD1,NA,CASSLAGTANNYGYTF,TGTGCCAGCAGTTTAGCCGGGACAGCTAATAACTATGGCTACACCTTC
TRBJ1-6,16,TRBV7-2,NA,NA,CASSQHGNQVDSPLHF,TGTGCCAGCAGCCAACACGGTAACCAAGTCGATTCACCCCTCCACTTT
TRBJ1-1,14,TRBV6-5,TRBD1,NA,CASSLGGASTEAFF,TGTGCCAGCAGTTTAGGGGGCGCAAGCACTGAAGCTTTCTTT
TRBJ1-2,14,TRBV2,TRBD1,NA,CASRLAQGANGYTF,TGTGCCAGCAGACTCGCACAGGGGGCAAATGGCTACACCTTC